The clone carrying this T cell receptor beta chain has ten or more counts. Library construction for TCR beta used iRepertoire HTBI primers and Arm-PCR of CDR3 regions. TCRdb reanalysed the multiplex PCR reads using MiXCR and keeps one entry per CDR3 protein. The repertoire holds roughly 420,000 distinct CDR3 sequences, with roughly 15% as singletons. The source of the sample is a study of regulatory T cells in long-lasting Graves disease. Study in general: Freshly diagnosed Graves' patients had used antithyroid drugs for under 3 months.

The time point was: newly diagnosed GD, antithyroid drugs for less than 3 months. PBMCs provided the RNA from which the TCR library was made. Staff took approximately 8.7 milliliters of peripheral blood and put it into EDTA tubes. The sample was also reused in another study, on T cells in Graves' hyperthyroidism and ophthalmopathy. This second study says: With a median lead of approximately 6.4 months before onset, the model predicted ophthalmopathy.

The receptor comes from a woman younger than 30 with Graves disease. The sample consisted of peripheral blood mononuclear cells (PBMCs), taken at new diagnosis, from a patient treated with antithyroid drugs.

CDR3 residues: CASRKTSGRAGYEQYF. In nucleotides, the CDR3 is TGTGCCAGCAGGAAGACTAGCGGGAGGGCCGGGTACGAGCAGTACTTC. The chain uses TRBV6-1 and TRBJ2-7, with 14 bases identical to TRBD2. CDR1 and CDR2 from the germline V gene are MNHNS and SASEGT. The trim removed 6 bases at V and 4 bases at J, leaving 8 bases unmatched. CDR3 length equals 16 residues.